These T cell receptor beta chains were read from a single sample in a study of blood T cell repertoires in COVID-19. The table came from immunoSEQ multiplex PCR; TCRdb's copy has only in-frame clones and leaves some out. The sample records 250,000 or so clones, about 85% being singletons. The material sequenced was peripheral blood. Every receptor here comes from a woman in her fifties or sixties with active or convalescent COVID-19. CDR3s include the opening cysteine and the closing phenylalanine or tryptophan. A D gene is named only where the DNA matches it firmly. The size entry is marked missing in some rows and otherwise reads once, few, many or a size class.

clone size	D gene	V gene	J gene	CDR3 DNA	CDR3 protein
-	-	TRBV6-6	TRBJ1-4	TGTGCCAGCAGTCGACCTGGGGGGAATGAAAAACTGTTTTTT	CASSRPGGNEKLFF
-	-	TRBV12-2	TRBJ2-4	TGTGCAAGTCGCTTAGTTTCCGGGACAGGCTTGAACATTCAGTACTTC	CASRLVSGTGLNIQYF
-	TRBD1	TRBV7-2	TRBJ2-3	TGTGCCAGCAGTTCCGTCCCGCGGACAGGGTCAGATACGCAGTATTTT	CASSSVPRTGSDTQYF
-	-	TRBV11-3	TRBJ1-4	TGTGCCAGCAGCTTAGGGGGGGCTAATGAAAAACTGTTTTTT	CASSLGGANEKLFF
-	-	TRBV2	TRBJ2-3	TGTGCCAGCACAGGGGGGTTGCGGGATACGCAGTATTTT	CASTGGLRDTQYF
once	TRBD2	TRBV20-1	TRBJ2-1	TGCAGTGCTAGTCTGCGGGAGTTGCCCTACAATGAGCAGTTCTTC	CSASLRELPYNEQFF
-	-	TRBV7-6	TRBJ1-5	-	CASSFGQGPYQPQHF
-	TRBD1	TRBV19	TRBJ2-1	TGTGCCAGTAGGGCCCGACAGGGGGCCTACAATGAGCAGTTCTTC	CASRARQGAYNEQFF
-	-	TRBV5-1	TRBJ1-3	TGCGCCAGCAGCCCCTCCCCTACAGGGCCTGGAAACACCATATATTTT	CASSPSPTGPGNTIYF
-	-	TRBV10-2	TRBJ2-1	TGCGCCAGCAGTGAGTGGAGGGTTGGTTCCAATGAGCAGTTCTTC	CASSEWRVGSNEQFF
many	TRBD2	TRBV2	TRBJ2-1	TGTGCCAGCAGCGGATCCGGGACTAGCGGACCCTCCTACAATGAGCAGTTCTTC	CASSGSGTSGPSYNEQFF
-	-	TRBV6-5	TRBJ1-6	TGTGCCAGCAGTTACGTCGGGACACCCCTCCACTTT	CASSYVGTPLHF
once	-	TRBV28	TRBJ1-5	TGTGCCAGCGGACCAGGGGAAAGCAATCAGCCCCAGCATTTT	CASGPGESNQPQHF
-	-	TRBV9	TRBJ2-1	TGTGCCAGCAGCGGAGAGTCAAGGGGGACTACTGAGCAGTTCTTC	CASSGESRGTTEQFF
-	TRBD1	TRBV5-1	TRBJ2-5	TGCGCCAGCAGCCCGGACAGGCCCCTGGTGGATGCCCAGTACTTC	CASSPDRPLVDAQYF
-	TRBD2	TRBV5-4	TRBJ2-2	TGTGCCAGCAGCTCGAGACTAGCGGGGGGGCCCGGGGAGCTGTTTTTT	CASSSRLAGGPGELFF